These 21 T cell receptor beta chains were all obtained from the same sample, sequenced in a study of Graves' ophthalmopathy and Graves' hyperthyroidism (dated by TCRdb to the late 2010s). Reads for this sample came from an Illumina HiSeq 2000. TCR beta CDR3 regions were amplified from RNA transcripts for repertoire sequencing. HTBI primers and the Qiagen OneStep RT-PCR kit were used in a first-round RT-PCR, which was followed by a second-round multiplex PCR, size selection and purification. TCRdb redid the processing of the public reads, applying fastp at Q25 and MiXCR, and retained in-frame beta chains. CDR3 protein sequences are deduplicated, and each keeps its most common genes and DNA. The table for this sample lists 500,000 to 700,000 distinct CDR3 sequences; 22% of them were counted only once. Jointly, the top ten make up around 6.5% of the sample. The sequencing sample was made of peripheral blood. Source of these receptors: a woman in her late teens or twenties with stable Graves' hyperthyroidism. Some clones in this sample may be carry-over from other donors' samples. Donor details come from another sample of the same person, matched by shared clones.

This clonotype was observed at least ten times. The chain joins TRBV11-2 to TRBJ2-2, with a weak D call TRBD2 (6 bases). Germline-derived CDR1 and CDR2 are SGHAT and FQNNGV. The CDR3 has 13 amino acids. The ends were cut back, 5 bases at V and 10 bases at J, with 14 bases in the middle. The CDR3 DNA reads TGTGCCAGCAGCCCCCAAGGGAGGAAGGAGCTGTTTTTT. It encodes CASSPQGRKELFF. Supplemented by reference TRBV11-2 and TRBJ2-2, the full variable domain reads EAGVAQSPRYKIIEKRQSVAFWCNPISGHATLYWYQQILGQGPKLLIQFQNNGVVDDSQLPKDRFSAERLKGVDSTLKIQPAKLEDSAVYLCASSPQGRKELFFGEGSRLTVL.

The sample holds a few counts of this clonotype. This chain links TRBV5-1 with TRBJ2-7, with D possibly being TRBD1 or TRBD2 (7 bases each). The CDR3 loop spans 16 amino acids. V lost 3 bases to trimming and J lost 3 bases, with 19 bases between them. CDR1 SGHRS and CDR2 YFSETQ come from the germline V gene. CDR3: CASSSVTGEGSYEQYF. The CDR3, as DNA: TGCGCCAGCAGCTCGGTTACAGGGGAGGGGAGCTACGAGCAGTACTTC.

The rearrangement joins TRBV6-2 or TRBV6-3 to TRBJ2-2, with a possible D match to TRBD2 (5 bases). Germline V gene data show CDR1 as MNHEY and CDR2 as SVGEGT. Trimming took off 0 bases at V and 2 bases at J, with 10 bases between the two ends. The CDR3 loop spans 16 amino acids. For the CDR3, the DNA is TGTGCCAGCAGTTACTCGCAGCTAGCCAACACCGGGGAGCTGTTTTTT. Amino acids: CASSYSQLANTGELFF.

This clonotype has at least ten counts. The rearrangement joins TRBV28 to TRBJ2-5; 10 nucleotides line up with TRBD2. Germline trimming cut 7 bases from V and 5 bases from J; bases unmatched to any gene: 13. CDR3 length: 16 residues. Germline V gene lookup returns CDR1 MDHEN and CDR2 SYDVKM. DNA of the CDR3: TGTGCCAGCACCGCCCCGAGGGCTAGCGGGAGTGAGACCCAGTACTTC. This sequence encodes CASTAPRASGSETQYF.

This clonotype was seen at least ten times. The chain's CDR3 is CASSLASGGAGTGELFF. The DNA for the CDR3 is TGTGCCAGCAGTTTGGCTAGCGGGGGGGCTGGAACCGGGGAGCTGTTTTTT. The rearrangement joins TRBV12-3 or TRBV12-4 to TRBJ2-2, with 12 bases that match TRBD2. V was clipped by 3 bases and J by 5 bases; unmatched bases: 7. The CDR3 contains 17 residues.

This clonotype was counted between two and nine times. The chain employs TRBV27 and TRBJ2-7, with TRBD2 identical over 9 bases. The ends lost 5 bases at V and 3 bases at J; junction bases unmatched: 2. The CDR3 contains 13 residues. Germline V gives CDR1 MNHEY, CDR2 SMNVEV (reference sequence). CDR3 bases: TGTGCCAGCAGTGGTAGCGGGGGCTACGAGCAGTACTTC. It codes for CASSGSGGYEQYF.

CDR3 nucleotides: TGTGCCAGCAGCCATCGGACAGGGGTCACTGAAGCTTTCTTT. It yields the protein CASSHRTGVTEAFF. This chain connects TRBV28 to TRBJ1-1; 9 bases fit TRBD1. Germline trimming cut 6 bases from V and 4 bases from J; bases unmatched to any gene: 6. There are 14 residues in the CDR3. Germline V CDR1 and CDR2: MDHEN, SYDVKM. Full variable domain (remainder filled in from reference TRBV28 and TRBJ1-1): DVKVTQSSRYLVKRTGEKVFLECVQDMDHENMFWYRQDPGLGLRLIYFSYDVKMKEKGDIPEGYSVSREKKERFSLILESASTNQTSMYLCASSHRTGVTEAFFGQGTRLTVV.

Many counts were recorded for this clonotype. The chain couples TRBV9 to TRBJ1-6; tentatively, D is TRBD1 (5 bases). CDR3 size: 16 residues. Germline CDR1 reads SGDLS; CDR2 reads YYNGEE. Trimming removed 0 bases at V and 3 bases at J, with 10 bases between. The CDR3 bases are TGTGCCAGCAGCGTAGAGGGGACGGGCTATAATTCACCCCTCCACTTT. Its protein product is CASSVEGTGYNSPLHF.

The V and J genes are TRBV12-3 or TRBV12-4 and TRBJ2-7, with D possibly matching TRBD1 (5 bases). V was trimmed by 6 bases and J by 3 bases, leaving 15 bases between them. CDR3 length equals 14 residues. The CDR3 sequence: CASRADTLRYEQYF. The CDR3 DNA reads TGTGCCAGCAGGGCGGACACCCTCCGCTACGAGCAGTACTTC.

This clonotype was detected ten times or more. The chain carries TRBV20-1 and TRBJ1-5; D possibly corresponds to TRBD1 (6 bases). Germline assignment: CDR1 DFQATT and CDR2 SNEGSKA (reference sequence). The CDR3 is 13 amino acids. Trimming cost V 7 bases and J 0 bases, with 10 bases left between them. This chain's CDR3 is CSVRTVSNQPQHF. CDR3 DNA sequence: TGCAGTGTCCGGACAGTTAGCAATCAGCCCCAGCATTTT.

There are many counts of this clonotype. The V and J genes are TRBV12-3 or TRBV12-4 and TRBJ2-4; 11 bases map to TRBD2. Unmatched junction bases numbered 3, after V lost 5 bases and J lost 15 bases. The CDR3 length is 11 residues. The CDR3 nucleotides are TGTGCCAGCAGTAACGGACTAGCGGGGTACTTC. This encodes CASSNGLAGYF.

In its sample, this clonotype was seen many times. The chain carries TRBV30 and TRBJ1-1; unclear D gene. V was cut by 4 bases and J by 3 bases, with 12 bases left in between. Germline CDR1 and CDR2: GTSNPN and SVGIG (reference sequence). This CDR3 has 13 amino acids. CDR3 nucleotides: TGTGCCTGGACGCCGGACGGATACACTGAAGCTTTCTTT. Translation gives CAWTPDGYTEAFF.

This clonotype has a handful of counts. V is TRBV3-1 and J is TRBJ1-2; D unresolved. CDR3 size: 14 residues. V lost 3 bases and J 0 bases, leaving 8 bases between the germline ends. Germline assignment: CDR1 LGHDT and CDR2 YNNKEL (reference sequence). CDR3 loop: CASSQIASNYGYTF. CDR3 nucleotides: TGTGCCAGCAGCCAGATAGCTTCTAACTATGGCTACACCTTC.

In its sample, this clonotype was seen many times. The CDR3 sequence is CSVEGAYRGEAFF. DNA for the CDR3: TGCAGCGTTGAAGGGGCCTACAGGGGGGAAGCTTTCTTT. The V and J genes are TRBV29-1 and TRBJ1-1; 8 bases align to TRBD1. V lost 1 base and J lost 8; bases outside the gene matches: 6. Germline V gene data show CDR1 as SQVTM and CDR2 as ANQGSEA. This CDR3 region has 13 residues.

This clonotype was recorded many times. The gene calls are TRBV12-3 or TRBV12-4 and TRBJ1-3; D gene ambiguous. Trimming stripped 3 bases from V and 1 base from J, with 7 bases between. The CDR3 contains 14 residues. The CDR3, as DNA: TGTGCCAGCAGTTTTCCGGGATCTGGAAACACCATATATTTT. Amino acids: CASSFPGSGNTIYF.

This clonotype appeared many times. CDR3 protein: CASSYSSLGSNYGYTF. CDR3 DNA: TGTGCCAGCAGTTACTCGAGCCTAGGGAGTAACTATGGCTACACCTTC. The V gene is TRBV6-5, the J gene TRBJ1-2; D unresolved. CDR1 MNHEY and CDR2 SVGAGI come from the germline V gene. With 0 bases removed from V and 1 base from J, the gap between germline ends came to 12 bases. The CDR3 is 16 amino acids.

This clonotype occurred many times. The rearrangement uses TRBV28 and TRBJ1-6, with D maybe TRBD1 (5 bases). This CDR3 is built from 15 residues. Deletions cut 3 bases from V and 9 bases from J, with 15 bases between. Germline V gene data show CDR1 as MDHEN and CDR2 as SYDVKM. CDR3 sequence (DNA): TGTGCCAGCAGTTTGGCTGGGGCGTCGAGTTCACCCCTCCACTTT. Translation: CASSLAGASSSPLHF.

V usage is TRBV28 and J usage is TRBJ2-7; the D gene is possibly TRBD2 (5 bases). The V end lost 6 bases, the J end lost 2 bases, and 14 bases lay between the germline ends. The germline gives CDR1 MDHEN, CDR2 SYDVKM. CDR3 size: 14 residues. The CDR3 loop reads CASRDRGGTYEQYF. The CDR3 bases are TGTGCCAGCAGAGACCGAGGAGGCACCTACGAGCAGTACTTC.

This clonotype was counted at least ten times. This rearrangement joins TRBV20-1 to TRBJ2-2; D might be TRBD1 or TRBD2, each matching 6 bases. With 1 base removed from V and 5 bases from J, the gap between germline ends came to 14 bases. The CDR3 contains 15 residues. Germline values: CDR1 DFQATT, CDR2 SNEGSKA (reference sequence). CDR3 sequence reads: CSARASGAGTGELFF. CDR3 in DNA: TGCAGTGCTAGAGCCTCGGGGGCCGGGACCGGGGAGCTGTTTTTT.

This clonotype was recorded at least ten times. V gene TRBV7-9 combines with J gene TRBJ1-6; TRBD1 might be the D (6 bases). V was clipped by 1 base and J by 10 bases, with 11 bases between them. Looked up from germline, CDR1 is SEHNR and CDR2 is FQNEAQ (reference sequence). The CDR3 length is 14 residues. In DNA form, the CDR3 reads TGTGCCAGCAGCTTAGTACAGGGCTTATCACCCCTCCACTTT. This gives the protein CASSLVQGLSPLHF.

This clonotype showed up just once. The V and J genes are TRBV20-1 and TRBJ2-7; D is unresolved. Germline lookup yields CDR1 DFQATT and CDR2 SNEGSKA (reference sequence). Trimming removed 6 bases from V and 3 bases from J, with 12 bases in between. The CDR3 spans 12 residues. The CDR3 DNA reads TGCAGTGCCGAGAGTGGGGTCTACGAGCAGTACTTC. It translates to CSAESGVYEQYF.